This T cell receptor (beta chain) was recorded in a study of T cell changes during pregnancy in multiple sclerosis. Germline V lookup: CDR1 KGHSH, CDR2 LQKENI. J was trimmed by 7 bases and V by 3 bases; bases with no gene match: 6. This CDR3 region has 14 residues. Clones were sequenced by immunoSEQ multiplex PCR, and TCRdb holds only the in-frame ones, with some missing. The sample yields over 80,000 clones, just under 95% seen once. This TCR was recovered from a female donor in good health, enrolled as a control in a pregnancy study. V usage is TRBV18 and J usage is TRBJ2-1; TRBD1 matches 7 bases. This specimen consisted of peripheral blood, obtained in the third trimester of pregnancy. For the CDR3, the DNA is TGTGCCAGCTCACCGGCAGGGACAGCTAATGAGCAGTTCTTC. This translates into CASSPAGTANEQFF.